This T cell receptor beta chain was identified in a study of radiation and T cells in renal cell carcinoma. Sequencing used immunoSEQ multiplex PCR; TCRdb keeps in-frame clones, though not all of them. The sample lists around 100,000 clones, roughly 82% seen once, with approximately 7.2% in the top ten. Germline loops: CDR1 MNHEY, CDR2 SVGAGI. The CDR3 has 15 amino acids. V was pared by 5 bases and J by 6 bases, with 20 bases between. As concerns this clone: The target antigen is unknown.

Study-level findings and limits: Baseline intratumoral clonotype presence is unknown without pretreatment biopsies. Top tumor clonotypes rose in blood 2 weeks post-radiation, then contracted.

The time point is: blood 4 weeks post-SBRT, at nephrectomy. The treatment is: 15 Gy SBRT to primary tumor, nephrectomy 4 weeks later. Radiation-treated patients gave blood at baseline, week 2 and week 4. This renal cell carcinoma was of the clear cell type. This material consisted of blood, taken from a patient whose treatment included radiotherapy and nephrectomy. J is TRBJ2-7 and V is TRBV6-5, with D perhaps assigned TRBD1 or TRBD2 (5 bases each). This clonotype originated in a man aged 60-69 years with renal cell carcinoma. The CDR3 coding sequence is TGTGCCAGCAGTCCCCAAGCCGGGACCCGATTCGAGCAGTACTTC. It codes for CASSPQAGTRFEQYF.